The rows below give T cell receptor beta chains drawn from one sample of a study of patients and donors after allogeneic stem cell transplantation. From the RT-PCR reads, TCRdb called clonotypes with MiXCR, one entry per CDR3 protein. The table lists about a million distinct CDR3 sequences, under 20% of them singletons. Sequenced material: blood, either unsorted or a sorted T cell fraction (not recorded which). These receptors were obtained from a human donor who was either an allogeneic HSCT recipient or a stem cell or donor lymphocyte infusion donor (not recorded which). It is not recorded whose cells these are; they may come from a transplant donor. Both conserved end residues are part of each CDR3. The D gene is left open where the match is weak. Size tells how often a clone was seen (once, few, many) or the class of an expanded clone, and some rows leave it out.

TRBV12-3/TRBV12-4,NA,TRBJ2-3,NA,CASSFSLQRYTQYF,TGTGCCAGCAGTTTCTCTCTACAGCGTTATACGCAGTATTTT
TRBV12-3/TRBV12-4,NA,TRBJ1-1,few,CASSFADTEAFF,TGTGCCAGCAGCTTTGCGGACACTGAAGCTTTCTTT
TRBV5-1,NA,TRBJ1-1,NA,CASAGGAEAFF,TGCGCCAGCGCGGGGGGGGCTGAAGCTTTCTTT
TRBV30,TRBD2,TRBJ2-7,NA,CAWSRYTSGSSYEQYF,TGTGCCTGGAGTCGATATACTAGCGGGAGTTCCTACGAGCAGTACTTC
TRBV25-1,NA,TRBJ2-3,few,CASSESGTNTQYF,TGTGCCAGCAGTGAATCGGGCACGAATACGCAGTATTTT
TRBV7-2,TRBD1,TRBJ2-7,NA,CASSIPDRGRFEQYF,TGTGCCAGCAGCATACCTGACAGGGGGCGCTTCGAGCAGTACTTC
TRBV5-6,NA,TRBJ1-5,NA,CASSAGTSGAQHF,TGTGCCAGCAGCGCGGGCACGTCCGGGGCCCAGCATTTT
TRBV5-1,NA,TRBJ2-5,NA,CASSTSGAEETQYF,TGCGCCAGCAGCACCTCAGGGGCGGAAGAGACCCAGTACTTC
TRBV10-3,TRBD2,TRBJ2-7,many,CAISEEGGLAGFYEQYF,TGTGCCATCAGTGAGGAGGGGGGACTAGCGGGATTCTACGAGCAGTACTTC
TRBV29-1,NA,TRBJ1-1,few,CSVVRLHTEAFF,TGCAGCGTTGTTCGGCTGCACACTGAAGCTTTCTTT
TRBV25-1,NA,TRBJ2-6,NA,CASSEGYITANVLTF,TGTGCCAGCAGTGAAGGGTATATAACAGCCAACGTCCTGACTTTC
TRBV12-5,TRBD1,TRBJ2-7,few,CASGFGDRAYEQYF,TGTGCTAGTGGTTTTGGGGACAGGGCATACGAGCAGTACTTC
TRBV30,TRBD1,TRBJ2-5,NA,CAWSGGQGQETQYF,TGTGCCTGGAGTGGGGGACAGGGTCAAGAGACCCAGTACTTC
TRBV20-1,TRBD1,TRBJ2-7,NA,CSARERTGGVYEQYF,TGCAGTGCTAGAGAAAGGACAGGGGGCGTCTACGAGCAGTACTTC
TRBV5-6,NA,TRBJ2-1,NA,CASSSYRVRDNEQFF,TGTGCCAGCAGCTCATACAGGGTTCGGGACAATGAGCAGTTCTTC
TRBV4-1,NA,TRBJ2-5,once,CASSQNYGVSTPETQYF,TGCGCCAGCAGCCAAAACTATGGAGTGTCGACGCCAGAGACCCAGTACTTC
TRBV20-1,NA,TRBJ1-1,few,CSAIKGTQRGEAFF,TGCAGTGCTATAAAAGGGACTCAACGGGGGGAAGCTTTCTTT
TRBV12-3/TRBV12-4,NA,TRBJ1-3,NA,CASSFGAGAGNTIYF,TGTGCCAGCAGTTTTGGGGCGGGGGCTGGAAACACCATATATTTT
TRBV20-1,NA,TRBJ2-3,few,CSARDLKGRTDTQYF,TGCAGTGCTAGAGATCTGAAGGGGAGAACAGATACGCAGTATTTT
TRBV20-1,NA,TRBJ1-1,few,CSAKNRVSNTEAFF,TGCAGTGCTAAAAACAGGGTCTCGAACACTGAAGCTTTCTTT
TRBV7-9,NA,TRBJ1-1,few,CASSFQGFNDEAFF,TGTGCCAGCAGCTTCCAAGGGTTTAACGATGAAGCTTTCTTT
TRBV7-9,NA,TRBJ1-1,NA,CASSPAVTEAFF,TGTGCCAGCAGCCCGGCAGTGACTGAAGCTTTCTTT
TRBV7-8,NA,TRBJ1-5,few,CASSLFQNQPQHF,TGTGCCAGCAGCTTATTTCAGAATCAGCCCCAGCATTTT
TRBV4-3,NA,TRBJ1-2,few,CASSQDRPNGEGYTF,TGCGCCAGCAGCCAAGATCGACCCAATGGAGAAGGCTACACCTTC
TRBV6-2/TRBV6-3,TRBD1,TRBJ2-5,NA,CASSDSDRVETQYF,TGTGCCAGCAGTGACTCGGACAGGGTCGAGACCCAGTACTTC
TRBV30,TRBD2,TRBJ2-1,NA,CAGGKREGNEQFF,TGTGCCGGAGGGAAGCGGGAAGGTAATGAGCAGTTCTTC
TRBV11-2,TRBD2,TRBJ2-3,NA,CASSLVARLAGGQPSTDTQYF,TGTGCCAGCAGCTTAGTTGCCCGACTAGCGGGGGGCCAACCAAGCACAGATACGCAGTATTTT
TRBV6-2/TRBV6-3,NA,TRBJ2-6,NA,CASTSSRAGANVLTF,TGTGCCAGCACCTCCTCCCGGGCTGGGGCCAACGTCCTGACTTTC